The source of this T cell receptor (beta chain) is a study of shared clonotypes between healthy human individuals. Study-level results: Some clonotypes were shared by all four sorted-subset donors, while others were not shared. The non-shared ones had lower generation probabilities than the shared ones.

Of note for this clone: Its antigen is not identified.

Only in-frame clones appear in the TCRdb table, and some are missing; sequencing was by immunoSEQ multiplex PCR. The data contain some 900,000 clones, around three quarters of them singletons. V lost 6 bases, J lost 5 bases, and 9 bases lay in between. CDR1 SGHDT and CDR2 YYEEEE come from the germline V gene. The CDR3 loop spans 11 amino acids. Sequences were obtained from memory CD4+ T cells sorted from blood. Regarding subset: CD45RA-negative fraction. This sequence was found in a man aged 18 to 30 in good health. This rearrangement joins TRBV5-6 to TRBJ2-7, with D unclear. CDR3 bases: TGTGCCAGCATCCCCCCCCACGAGCAGTACTTC. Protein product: CASIPPHEQYF.